One sample yielded the 2 T cell receptor beta chains listed below, sequenced in a study of technical replicates of blood from a handful of donors. TCRdb keeps only in-frame clones here, not all; method: immunoSEQ multiplex PCR. The sample carries 55,000 to 80,000 clones, around 97% recorded once. Input material: T cells isolated from PBMCs. All receptors come from a human donor in good health.

The rearrangement joins TRBV19 to TRBJ2-1; 12 bases are a match to TRBD2. CDR1 is LNHDA, CDR2 SQIVND, per germline (reference sequence). The CDR3 runs to 15 residues. J was trimmed by 7 bases and V by 6 bases; bases with no gene match: 7. The CDR3 loop reads CASSPLAGGRNEQFF. The CDR3 DNA is TGTGCCAGTAGCCCACTAGCGGGGGGCCGGAATGAGCAGTTCTTC.

The rearrangement uses TRBV10-3 and TRBJ2-7, with 10 bases aligning to TRBD2. Germline lookup yields CDR1 ENHRY and CDR2 SYGVKD. The CDR3 loop spans 19 amino acids. Trimming removed 3 bases from V and 5 bases from J; junction bases left unmatched: 19. The CDR3 DNA reads TGTGCCATCAGTGAAGGGGGTCCGGGACTAGCGTTAGTGGTCGACGAGCAGTACTTC. Translating gives CAISEGGPGLALVVDEQYF.